These 19 T cell receptor beta chains were all obtained from the same sample, sequenced in a study of shared clonotypes between healthy human individuals. TCRdb's copy holds only in-frame clones and misses some; the assay was immunoSEQ multiplex PCR. The data show roughly 2,300,000 clones, 80% to 95% seen once. Sequenced sample: naive CD4+ T cells from PBMCs. The subset here: CD45RA+ positively selected. These receptors originate from a man between 18 and 29 years old in good health. Some clones in this sample may be carry-over from other donors' samples.

This chain joins TRBV9 and TRBJ2-7; tentatively, D is TRBD1 or TRBD2 (5 bases each). V shed 4 bases and J shed 4 bases, with 12 bases lying between them. The germline V gene encodes CDR1 SGDLS and CDR2 YYNGEE. This CDR3 comprises 13 residues. The CDR3, as DNA: TGTGCCAGCAGCCCGGGGACGGAATACGAGCAGTACTTC. This translates into CASSPGTEYEQYF.

The V call is TRBV5-6, the J call TRBJ1-2, with D possibly TRBD1 on 5 matching bases. This CDR3 region has 12 residues. The V gene lost 4 bases and the J gene lost 4 bases, with 8 bases spanning the gap. Germline V CDR1 and CDR2: SGHDT, YYEEEE. The DNA of the CDR3 is TGTGCCAGCAGCCGGGGGGGCTATGGCTACACCTTC. The encoded protein is CASSRGGYGYTF.

CDR3 in amino acids: CASSFRPGQPNTEAFF. The CDR3 DNA sequence: TGTGCCAGCAGCTTTCGTCCGGGACAGCCGAACACTGAAGCTTTCTTT. The J gene is TRBJ1-1, the V gene TRBV7-9; 7 positions match TRBD1. V was pared by 3 bases and J by 1 base, with 8 bases of the junction left unmatched. There are 16 residues in the CDR3. Germline CDR1 SEHNR, CDR2 FQNEAQ (reference sequence).

This chain joins TRBV9 and TRBJ2-7; TRBD1 aligns across 10 bases. Germline V gene sequence: CDR1 SGDLS, CDR2 YYNGEE. V shed 2 bases, J shed 3 bases, and the junction held 2 bases outside the gene matches. The CDR3 sequence is 14 residues long. CDR3 DNA: TGTGCCAGCAGCGTCCGGGACAGGGGCTACGAGCAGTACTTC. Protein sequence: CASSVRDRGYEQYF.

This clone occurred a few times. Germline is not matched at one junction end, which may reflect a read error. The CDR3 sequence is CASSQARAKEKLFF. CDR3 coding DNA: TGTGCCAGCAGCCAAGCCAGGGCTAAGGAAAAACTGTTTTTT. The chain recombines TRBV4-2 with TRBJ1-4, with D perhaps matching TRBD1 (5 bases). The CDR3 totals 14 residues. From germline, CDR1 is LGHNA and CDR2 YNFKEQ.

This chain links TRBV9 with TRBJ2-2, with D unclear. Per germline, CDR1 SGDLS and CDR2 YYNGEE. This CDR3 contains 14 residues. V was clipped by 0 bases and J by 6 bases, with 9 bases between them. CDR3 coding DNA: TGTGCCAGCAGCGTAGTTATGGATGCCGGGGAGCTGTTTTTT. This encodes CASSVVMDAGELFF.

V and J are TRBV5-1 and TRBJ2-6; no clear D gene. The germline V and J ends were trimmed by 3 bases and 3 bases, with 7 bases remaining between them. Looked up from germline, CDR1 is SGHRS and CDR2 is YFSETQ. The CDR3 contains 14 residues. Here the CDR3 DNA reads TGCGCCAGCAGCTCTGCCTTTGGGGCCAACGTCCTGACTTTC. Amino acids: CASSSAFGANVLTF.

The V gene is TRBV10-1, the J gene TRBJ1-4, with no clear D. In germline, CDR1 is WNHNN, CDR2 SYGVQD (reference sequence). Trimming left V 0 bases short and J 3 bases short, with 11 bases between. This CDR3 is 16 amino acids long. The CDR3 DNA sequence: TGCGCCAGCAGTGAGTCGAACGGGTTTGCTAATGAAAAACTGTTTTTT. The encoded protein is CASSESNGFANEKLFF.

This chain links TRBV10-1 with TRBJ1-2; no definite D call. The CDR3 runs 15 residues. Germline V gives CDR1 WNHNN, CDR2 SYGVQD (reference sequence). The V gene lost 3 bases and the J gene lost 6 bases, with 17 bases spanning the gap. The CDR3 sequence: CASSDRLDPVDGYTF. Here the CDR3 DNA reads TGCGCCAGCAGTGACCGACTTGACCCGGTGGATGGCTACACCTTC.

The chain employs TRBV29-1 and TRBJ2-3; tentatively, D is TRBD2 (5 bases). Trimming took off 6 bases at V and 6 bases at J, with 7 bases between the two ends. The CDR3 runs 10 residues. Germline assignment: CDR1 SQVTM and CDR2 ANQGSEA. DNA of the CDR3: TGCAGCGTAAGGAGGGATACGCAGTATTTT. Protein product: CSVRRDTQYF.

The table lists this clone with a count of one. V gene TRBV6-6 combines with J gene TRBJ2-1, with 10 positions matching TRBD2. This CDR3 has 16 residues. Trimming took 4 bases from V and 8 from J; bases not matched to a gene: 11. In germline, CDR1 is MNHNY, CDR2 SVGAGI (reference sequence). For the CDR3, the DNA is TGTGCCAGCAGTTCCCTCGGACTAGCGGAGGGGGATGAGCAGTTCTTC. This sequence encodes CASSSLGLAEGDEQFF.

V usage is TRBV28 and J usage is TRBJ2-7, with 9 nucleotides matching TRBD2. In germline, CDR1 is MDHEN, CDR2 SYDVKM. V gave up 6 bases and J gave up 3 bases; unmatched junction bases: 9. This CDR3 has 15 residues. CDR3 region: CASSRTSAIIYEQYF. The CDR3 nucleotides are TGTGCCAGCAGCCGGACTAGCGCTATAATCTACGAGCAGTACTTC.

V gene TRBV10-3 combines with J gene TRBJ2-7; D tentatively fits TRBD1 or TRBD2 (5 bases each). Germline V lookup: CDR1 ENHRY, CDR2 SYGVKD. The CDR3 runs to 15 residues. Trimming cost V 0 bases and J 2 bases, with 11 bases left between them. CDR3 sequence reads: CAISESGTAAYEQYF. The CDR3 DNA sequence: TGTGCCATCAGTGAGTCGGGGACGGCGGCCTACGAGCAGTACTTC.

The chain employs TRBV18 and TRBJ1-2; unclear D gene. The CDR3 is 13 residues long. Trimming shortened V by 8 bases and J by 0 bases, and 10 bases separated the two germline ends. Germline V gene lookup returns CDR1 KGHSH and CDR2 LQKENI. CDR3 bases: TGTGCCAGCGCCTCTGGGTCTAACTATGGCTACACCTTC. Its translation: CASASGSNYGYTF.

The rearrangement links TRBV30 to TRBJ2-1, with 12 positions matching TRBD2. After removal of 3 bases from V and 6 bases from J, the junction contained 9 bases not matched to a gene. From germline, CDR1 is GTSNPN and CDR2 SVGIG (reference sequence). The CDR3 runs to 16 residues. DNA of the CDR3: TGTGCCTGGAGCCGCGATCTAGCGGGAGGGCTCAATGAGCAGTTCTTC. Its translation: CAWSRDLAGGLNEQFF.

For this clone: This same CDR3 is encoded by further DNA sequences in the sample. The genes are TRBV6-5 and TRBJ1-2; D not certain. Deletions cut 0 bases from V and 8 bases from J, with 7 bases between. The germline V gene encodes CDR1 MNHEY and CDR2 SVGAGI. CDR3 length equals 12 residues. CDR3 loop: CASSYSGAGYTF. The CDR3 DNA sequence: TGTGCCAGCAGTTACTCGGGAGCGGGCTACACCTTC.

The chain uses TRBV9 and TRBJ1-2; D not resolved. The CDR3 loop spans 14 amino acids. CDR1 is SGDLS, CDR2 YYNGEE, per germline. V shed 0 bases and J shed 5 bases, with 11 bases lying between them. DNA for the CDR3: TGTGCCAGCAGCGTAGGATCCTCAGCTTATGGCTACACCTTC. Translation: CASSVGSSAYGYTF.

This clone has only a few counts. The rearrangement uses TRBV2 and TRBJ1-2; D remains unclear. The germline V gene has CDR1 SNHLY and CDR2 FYNNEI. V was trimmed by 4 bases and J by 2 bases, leaving 8 bases between them. The CDR3 loop spans 13 amino acids. The CDR3 nucleotides read TGTGCCAGCAGTGTCAGACCGAACTATGGCTACACCTTC. It is translated as CASSVRPNYGYTF.

This rearrangement joins TRBV5-1 to TRBJ1-1; D is undetermined. CDR1 is SGHRS and CDR2 is YFSETQ in the germline V gene. This CDR3 has 13 residues. The ends were cut back, 3 bases at V and 2 bases at J, with 8 bases in the middle. In DNA form, the CDR3 reads TGCGCCAGCAGCTATGCCGTAAACACTGAAGCTTTCTTT. Encoded protein: CASSYAVNTEAFF.